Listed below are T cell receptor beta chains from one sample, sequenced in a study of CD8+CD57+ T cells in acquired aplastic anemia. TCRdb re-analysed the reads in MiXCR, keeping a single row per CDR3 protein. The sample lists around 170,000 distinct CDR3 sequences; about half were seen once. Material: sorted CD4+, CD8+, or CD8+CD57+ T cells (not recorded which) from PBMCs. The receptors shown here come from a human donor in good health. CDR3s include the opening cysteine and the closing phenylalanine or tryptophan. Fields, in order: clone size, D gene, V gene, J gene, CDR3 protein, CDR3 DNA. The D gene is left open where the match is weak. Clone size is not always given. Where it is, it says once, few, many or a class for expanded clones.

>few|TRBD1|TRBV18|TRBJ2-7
CASSLRDSSYEQYF
TGTGCCAGCTCACTCCGGGACAGCTCCTACGAGCAGTACTTC
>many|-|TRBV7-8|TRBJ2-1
CASSGASATARREQFF
TGTGCCAGCAGCGGGGCCTCCGCGACTGCCCGTCGGGAGCAGTTCTTC
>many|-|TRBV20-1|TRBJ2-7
CSMTVGYEQYF
TGCAGTATGACGGTGGGATACGAGCAGTACTTC
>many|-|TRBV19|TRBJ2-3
CASSPTADTQYF
TGTGCCAGTAGTCCAACAGCGGATACGCAGTATTTT
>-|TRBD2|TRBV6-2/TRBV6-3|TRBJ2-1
CASSYLAGGVTYNEQFF
TGTGCCAGCAGTTACCTAGCGGGAGGGGTTACCTACAATGAGCAGTTCTTC
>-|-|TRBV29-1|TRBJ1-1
CSAGRPGDTEAFF
TGCAGCGCCGGCCGTCCAGGGGACACTGAAGCTTTCTTT
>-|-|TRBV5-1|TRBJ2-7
CASSPKINYEQYF
TGCGCCAGCAGCCCCAAGATAAACTACGAGCAGTACTTC
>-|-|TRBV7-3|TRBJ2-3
CASSLTGRASDTQYF
TGTGCCAGCAGCCTGACGGGGCGAGCGTCAGATACGCAGTATTTT
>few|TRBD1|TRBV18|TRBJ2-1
CASSLPGTVYNEQFF
TGTGCCAGCTCACTGCCCGGGACAGTTTACAATGAGCAGTTCTTC
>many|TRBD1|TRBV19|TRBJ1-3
CASRAGGTGLMAGNTIYF
TGTGCCAGTAGGGCCGGGGGGACAGGGTTAATGGCTGGAAACACCATATATTTT
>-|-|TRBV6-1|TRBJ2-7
CASSDRGPPYEQYF
TGTGCCAGCAGTGATCGGGGGCCACCTTACGAGCAGTACTTC
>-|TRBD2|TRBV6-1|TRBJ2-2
CASSRTSGATTGELFF
TGTGCCAGCAGTCGGACTAGCGGAGCAACCACCGGGGAGCTGTTTTTT
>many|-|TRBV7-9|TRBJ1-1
CASSTDLNTEAFF
TGTGCCAGCAGCACGGACCTGAACACTGAAGCTTTCTTT
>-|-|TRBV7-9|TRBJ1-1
CASTQGSEAFF
TGTGCCAGCACGCAGGGATCTGAAGCTTTCTTT
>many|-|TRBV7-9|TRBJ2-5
CASSFSETQYF
TGTGCCAGCAGCTTCTCAGAGACCCAGTACTTC
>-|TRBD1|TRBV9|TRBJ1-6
CASSVGTGNSPLHF
TGTGCCAGCAGCGTAGGGACAGGCAATTCACCCCTCCACTTT
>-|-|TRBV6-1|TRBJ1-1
CASRLRFRTEAFF
TGTGCCAGCCGTCTTCGCTTTCGCACTGAAGCTTTCTTT
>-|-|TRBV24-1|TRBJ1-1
CATDAAGTFF
TGTGCCACCGACGCCGCCGGGACTTTCTTT
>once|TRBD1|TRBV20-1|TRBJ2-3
CSAPLGQTNTDTQYF
TGCAGTGCACCCTTGGGACAGACGAACACAGATACGCAGTATTTT
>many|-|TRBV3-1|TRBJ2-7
CASSQGFEQYF
TGTGCCAGCAGCCAAGGGTTCGAGCAGTACTTC
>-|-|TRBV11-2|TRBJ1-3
CASSFGQPPHSGNTIYF
TGTGCCAGCAGCTTCGGACAGCCTCCGCACTCTGGAAACACCATATATTTT
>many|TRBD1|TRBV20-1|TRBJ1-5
CSADRVGQPQHF
TGCAGTGCCGACAGGGTGGGTCAGCCCCAGCATTTT
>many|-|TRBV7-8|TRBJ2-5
CASSLGKSGWGGQETQYF
TGTGCCAGCAGCTTAGGGAAATCAGGGTGGGGAGGCCAAGAGACCCAGTACTTC
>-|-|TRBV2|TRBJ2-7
CASSGQSQYYEQYF
TGTGCCAGCAGTGGACAGAGCCAATACTACGAGCAGTACTTC
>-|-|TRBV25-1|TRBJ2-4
CASTHGGTDDLAKNIQYF
TGTGCCAGCACCCACGGAGGGACAGATGACCTAGCCAAAAACATTCAGTACTTC
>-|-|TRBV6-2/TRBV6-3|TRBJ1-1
CASSYPREGTEAFF
TGTGCCAGCAGTTACCCCAGGGAGGGGACTGAAGCTTTCTTT
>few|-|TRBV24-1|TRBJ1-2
CATSKGLNYGYTF
TGTGCCACCAGTAAGGGGCTCAACTATGGCTACACCTTC
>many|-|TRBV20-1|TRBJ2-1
CSARVRNNEQFF
TGCAGTGCTAGAGTTAGAAACAATGAGCAGTTCTTC
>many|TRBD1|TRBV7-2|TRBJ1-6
CASSSRGTGHNSPLHF
TGTGCCAGCAGCTCCCGGGGGACAGGGCATAATTCACCCCTCCACTTT
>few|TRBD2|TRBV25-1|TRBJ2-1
CASSPLGTSGSNEQFF
TGTGCCAGCAGTCCCCTCGGGACTAGCGGGAGTAATGAGCAGTTCTTC
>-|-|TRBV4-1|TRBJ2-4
CASSQLPAQGNIQYF
TGCGCCAGCAGCCAACTCCCCGCCCAGGGGAACATTCAGTACTTC
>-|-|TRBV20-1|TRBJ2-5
CSAPVPSEWETQYF
TGCAGTGCTCCAGTCCCTAGCGAGTGGGAGACCCAGTACTTC
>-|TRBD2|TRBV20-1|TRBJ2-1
CSARRASGRATGEQFF
TGCAGTGCTAGAAGAGCTAGCGGGAGGGCCACGGGTGAGCAGTTCTTC
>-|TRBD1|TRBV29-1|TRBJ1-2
CSVKLEGAGYGYTF
TGCAGCGTCAAGTTAGAGGGGGCGGGATATGGCTACACCTTC
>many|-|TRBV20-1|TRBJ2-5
CSARDPGVETQYF
TGCAGTGCTAGAGATCCGGGGGTGGAGACCCAGTACTTC
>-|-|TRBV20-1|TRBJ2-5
CSASGPRGGETQYF
TGCAGTGCTAGTGGCCCCAGGGGGGGAGAGACCCAGTACTTC
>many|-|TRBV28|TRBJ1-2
CASSLPSHLGYTF
TGTGCCAGCAGTTTACCCTCTCATCTTGGCTACACCTTC
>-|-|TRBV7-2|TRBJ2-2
CASSSLGTGELFF
TGTGCCAGCAGCTCACTAGGGACCGGGGAGCTGTTTTTT
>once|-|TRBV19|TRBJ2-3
CASSIAGSSTDTQYF
TGTGCCAGTAGTATAGCGGGTAGCAGCACAGATACGCAGTATTTT